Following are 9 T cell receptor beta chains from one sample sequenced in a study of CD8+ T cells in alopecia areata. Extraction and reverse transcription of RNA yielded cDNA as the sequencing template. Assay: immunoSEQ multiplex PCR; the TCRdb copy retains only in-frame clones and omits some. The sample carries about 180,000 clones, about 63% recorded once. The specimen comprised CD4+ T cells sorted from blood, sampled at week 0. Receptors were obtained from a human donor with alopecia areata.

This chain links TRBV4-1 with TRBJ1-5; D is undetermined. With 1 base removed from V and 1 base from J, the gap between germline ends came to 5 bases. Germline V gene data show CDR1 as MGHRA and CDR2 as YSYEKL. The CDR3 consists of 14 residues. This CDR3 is CASSQVGSNQPQHF. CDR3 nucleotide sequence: TGCGCCAGCAGCCAAGTTGGCAGCAATCAGCCCCAGCATTTT.

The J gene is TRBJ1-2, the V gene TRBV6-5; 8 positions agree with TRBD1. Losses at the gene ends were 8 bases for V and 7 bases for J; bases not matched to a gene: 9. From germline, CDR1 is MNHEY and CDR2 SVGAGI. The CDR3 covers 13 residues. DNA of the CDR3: TGTGCCAGCCAACGACAGGGGACTCGTGGCTACACCTTC. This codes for CASQRQGTRGYTF.

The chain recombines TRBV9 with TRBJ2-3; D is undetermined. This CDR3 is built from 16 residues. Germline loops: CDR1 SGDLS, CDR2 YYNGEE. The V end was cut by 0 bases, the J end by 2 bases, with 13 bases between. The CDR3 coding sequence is TGTGCCAGCAGCGTAGTATCCAGCAAGCCCACAGATACGCAGTATTTT. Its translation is CASSVVSSKPTDTQYF. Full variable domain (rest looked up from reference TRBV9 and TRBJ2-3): DSGVTQTPKHLITATGQRVTLRCSPRSGDLSVYWYQQSLDQGLQFLIQYYNGEERAKGNILERFSAQQFPDLHSELNLSSLELGDSALYFCASSVVSSKPTDTQYFGPGTRLTVL.

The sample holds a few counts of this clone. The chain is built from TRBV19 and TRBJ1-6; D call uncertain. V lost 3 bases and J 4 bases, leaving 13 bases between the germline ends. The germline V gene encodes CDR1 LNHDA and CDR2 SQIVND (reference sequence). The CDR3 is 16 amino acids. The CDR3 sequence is CASSIGIPTYNSPLHF. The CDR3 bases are TGTGCCAGTAGTATCGGGATTCCTACTTATAATTCACCCCTCCACTTT.

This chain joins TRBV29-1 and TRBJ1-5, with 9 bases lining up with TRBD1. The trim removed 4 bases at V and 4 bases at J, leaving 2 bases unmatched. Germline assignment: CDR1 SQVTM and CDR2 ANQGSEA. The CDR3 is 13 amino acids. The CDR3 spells CSVVGTGNQPQHF. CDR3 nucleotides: TGCAGCGTTGTTGGGACAGGGAATCAGCCCCAGCATTTT.

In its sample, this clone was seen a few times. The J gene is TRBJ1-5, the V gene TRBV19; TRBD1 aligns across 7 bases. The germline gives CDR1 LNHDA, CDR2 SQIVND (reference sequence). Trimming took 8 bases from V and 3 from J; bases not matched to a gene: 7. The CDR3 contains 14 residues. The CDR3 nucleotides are TGTGCCAGTCGGGACAGACCAACCAATCAGCCCCAGCATTTT. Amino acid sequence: CASRDRPTNQPQHF.

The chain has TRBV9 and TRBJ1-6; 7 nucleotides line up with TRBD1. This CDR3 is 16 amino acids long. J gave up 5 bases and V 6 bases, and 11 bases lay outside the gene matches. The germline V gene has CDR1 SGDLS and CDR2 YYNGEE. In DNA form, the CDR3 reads TGTGCCAGCAATTTTGCAGGGGGTCTAGATAATTCACCCCTCCACTTT. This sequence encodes CASNFAGGLDNSPLHF.

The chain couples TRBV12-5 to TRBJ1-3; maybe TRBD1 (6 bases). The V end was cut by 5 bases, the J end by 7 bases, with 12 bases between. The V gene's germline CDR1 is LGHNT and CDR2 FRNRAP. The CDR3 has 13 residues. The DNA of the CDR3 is TGTGCTAGTGGTAAAGACAGGACCAACACCATATATTTT. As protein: CASGKDRTNTIYF.

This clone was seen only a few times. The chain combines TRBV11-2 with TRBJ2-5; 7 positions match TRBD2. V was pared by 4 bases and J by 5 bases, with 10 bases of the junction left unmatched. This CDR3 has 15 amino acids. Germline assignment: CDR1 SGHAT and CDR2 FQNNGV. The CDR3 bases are TGTGCCAGCAGCTACCCCGGGACTACGGGGGAGACCCAGTACTTC. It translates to CASSYPGTTGETQYF.